Listed below are T cell receptor beta chains from one sample, sequenced in a study of molecular identifiers for immune sequencing clone quantification. TCRdb reanalysed the PCR reads using MiXCR and keeps one entry per CDR3 protein. The data contain about half a million distinct CDR3 sequences, over 20% of them singletons. The sample comprised naive CD8+ T cells from blood, with Jurkat cell RNA spiked in. These receptors came from a human donor in good health. Some libraries in this study had Jurkat cell RNA spiked in. Both conserved end residues are part of each CDR3. A D gene is named only where the DNA matches it firmly. Part of the rows lack a size; the others show once, few, many or a class for expanded clones.

clone size,J gene,V gene,D gene,CDR3 protein,CDR3 DNA
.,TRBJ2-7,TRBV4-3,TRBD1,CASSQERQGVYEQYF,TGCGCCAGCAGCCAAGAGCGACAGGGGGTCTACGAGCAGTACTTC
.,TRBJ2-1,TRBV6-5,.,CASSYVQGSYNEQFF,TGTGCCAGCAGTTACGTCCAGGGGTCCTACAATGAGCAGTTCTTC
.,TRBJ2-2,TRBV29-1,.,CSVDVATGELFF,TGCAGCGTTGATGTAGCGACCGGGGAGCTGTTTTTT
few,TRBJ2-1,TRBV4-1,.,CASSHQTVYNEQFF,TGCGCCAGCAGCCATCAGACAGTCTACAATGAGCAGTTCTTC
.,TRBJ2-3,TRBV5-3,TRBD1,CARSLGDRLIGDTQYF,TGTGCCAGGAGCTTGGGGGACAGACTGATTGGAGATACGCAGTATTTT
many,TRBJ1-2,TRBV14,.,CASSQGSLYGYTF,TGTGCCAGCAGCCAAGGATCTTTATATGGCTACACCTTC
many,TRBJ2-2,TRBV7-9,TRBD1,CASSSDDRVGEELFF,TGTGCCAGCAGCTCCGATGACAGGGTCGGAGAGGAGCTGTTTTTT
many,TRBJ2-7,TRBV4-1,TRBD1,CASSPRQGPTYEQYF,TGCGCCAGCAGCCCTAGACAGGGTCCTACCTACGAGCAGTACTTC
many,TRBJ2-6,TRBV6-5,TRBD1,CASRDRGSGANVLTF,TGTGCCAGCAGAGACAGGGGTTCTGGGGCCAACGTCCTGACTTTC
.,TRBJ1-5,TRBV19,.,CASSITPGQYSNQPQHF,TGTGCCAGTAGTATAACCCCTGGACAGTATAGCAATCAGCCCCAGCATTTT
many,TRBJ1-4,TRBV4-3,TRBD1,CASSQVTGTNEKLFF,TGCGCCAGCAGCCAAGTGACAGGGACTAATGAAAAACTGTTTTTT
many,TRBJ2-5,TRBV4-1,.,CASSLTTGTPETQYF,TGCGCCAGCAGCCTTACGACAGGAACCCCGGAGACCCAGTACTTC
.,TRBJ2-5,TRBV4-2,TRBD2,CASSQDRRGVEYF,TGTGCCAGCAGCCAAGATAGGCGGGGGGTTGAATACTTC
.,TRBJ2-1,TRBV3-1,TRBD2,CASSRPGLAIHEQFF,TGTGCCAGCAGCCGCCCGGGACTAGCGATCCATGAGCAGTTCTTC
.,TRBJ2-7,TRBV30,TRBD1,CAWSVPRQGAYEQYF,TGTGCCTGGAGTGTACCGAGACAGGGGGCCTACGAGCAGTACTTC
many,TRBJ2-7,TRBV4-3,TRBD2,CASSPGLAGLYEQYF,TGCGCCAGCAGCCCCGGACTAGCGGGGCTCTACGAGCAGTACTTC
many,TRBJ2-3,TRBV7-6,.,CASSPRAGTDTQYF,TGCGCCAGCAGCCCCCGGGCCGGCACAGATACGCAGTATTTT
.,TRBJ2-1,TRBV30,.,CAWSVTSYNEQFF,TGTGCCTGGAGCGTCACCTCCTACAATGAGCAGTTCTTC
.,TRBJ2-7,TRBV12-3/TRBV12-4,.,CASSSSIASYEQYF,TGTGCCAGCAGTTCCTCCATTGCCTCCTACGAGCAGTACTTC
few,TRBJ2-3,TRBV19,.,CASSTRDGDLDTQYF,TGTGCCAGTAGTACCCGCGATGGGGACTTAGATACGCAGTATTTT
.,TRBJ2-1,TRBV5-1,.,CASSLTGASSCNEQFF,TGCGCCAGCAGTCTGACCGGCGCGAGCTCCTGCAATGAGCAGTTCTTC
.,TRBJ2-7,TRBV7-9,TRBD1,CASSLVAQGAAYEQYF,TGTGCCAGCAGCTTAGTCGCACAGGGGGCGGCCTACGAGCAGTACTTC
.,TRBJ1-1,TRBV15,.,CATSLAGTEAFF,TGTGCCACCAGTTTAGCCGGCACTGAAGCTTTCTTT
.,TRBJ2-7,TRBV7-2,.,CASSITSYEQYF,TGTGCCAGCAGCATAACTAGCTACGAGCAGTACTTC